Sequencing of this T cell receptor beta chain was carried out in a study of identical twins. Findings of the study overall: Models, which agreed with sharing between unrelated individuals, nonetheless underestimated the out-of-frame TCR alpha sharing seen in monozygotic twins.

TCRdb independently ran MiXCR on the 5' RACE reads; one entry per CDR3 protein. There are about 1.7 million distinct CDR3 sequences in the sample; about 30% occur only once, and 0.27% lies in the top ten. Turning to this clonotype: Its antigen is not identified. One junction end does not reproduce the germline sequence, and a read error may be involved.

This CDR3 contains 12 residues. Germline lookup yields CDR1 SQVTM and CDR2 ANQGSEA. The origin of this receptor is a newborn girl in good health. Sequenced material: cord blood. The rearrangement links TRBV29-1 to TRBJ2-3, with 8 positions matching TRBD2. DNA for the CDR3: TGCAGCTTCGGGGGGGCCACAAATACGCAGTATTTT. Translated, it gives CSFGGATNTQYF.